This T cell receptor beta chain appears in the sequencing data of a study of T-cell memory formation after mild COVID-19. Regarding the study as a whole: There were some responding clones in pre-infection memory, which suggested that cross-reactive memory had joined.

CDR3 length: 13 amino acids. Germline lookup yields CDR1 SEHNR and CDR2 FQNEAQ (reference sequence). The V and J ends lost 0 bases and 5 bases respectively, with 7 bases between them. TCRdb re-derived calls from the 5' RACE reads in MiXCR, one entry per CDR3 protein. The sample has about 270,000 distinct CDR3 sequences; about a sixth are singletons. Comments on this clonotype: The target antigen is unknown.

This rearrangement joins TRBV7-9 to TRBJ2-5; no definite D call. The TCR was taken from a man between 18 and 35 years old who had mild COVID-19 (a few samples of this study predate the infection). Cell type and time point are not known. Sample: PBMCs or a T cell subset sorted from them (not recorded which). The CDR3 spells CASSLAPGETQYF. The CDR3 nucleotides read TGTGCCAGCAGCTTAGCCCCTGGGGAGACCCAGTACTTC.